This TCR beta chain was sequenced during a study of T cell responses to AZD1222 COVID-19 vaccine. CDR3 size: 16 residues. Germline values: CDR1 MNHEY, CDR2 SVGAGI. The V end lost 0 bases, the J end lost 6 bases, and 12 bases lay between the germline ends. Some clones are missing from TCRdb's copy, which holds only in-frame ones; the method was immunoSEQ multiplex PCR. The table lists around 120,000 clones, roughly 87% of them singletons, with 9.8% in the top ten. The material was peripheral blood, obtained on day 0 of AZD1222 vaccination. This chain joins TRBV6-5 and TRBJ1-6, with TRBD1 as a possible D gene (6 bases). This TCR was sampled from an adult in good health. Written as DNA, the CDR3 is TGTGCCAGCAGTTACTCGTATCCAGGGGCTAATTCACCCCTCCACTTT. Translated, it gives CASSYSYPGANSPLHF.